These T cell receptor beta chains were read from a single sample in a study of long-term antiretroviral therapy in people with HIV. Clones were read by immunoSEQ multiplex PCR, and TCRdb kept only the in-frame ones, dropping some. Seen here are 34,000 or so clones, almost 85% observed once, and the top ten hold approximately 4.4%. This specimen consisted of unsorted PBMCs, obtained about 3.5 years after starting antiretroviral therapy. These receptors all stem from a man younger than 35 with HIV. CDR3s include the opening cysteine and the closing phenylalanine or tryptophan. The D gene is left open where the match is weak. For some rows the clone size is stated as once, few or many, or as a class when expanded; others skip it.

D,V,size,J,CDR3,DNA
NA,TRBV7-2,NA,TRBJ2-7,CASSLRDTPADEQYF,TGTGCCAGCAGCTTAAGGGACACTCCAGCCGACGAGCAGTACTTC
NA,TRBV7-8,NA,TRBJ2-1,CASSFTVLGNEQFF,TGTGCCAGCAGCTTTACCGTCCTCGGCAATGAGCAGTTCTTC
NA,TRBV10-3,NA,TRBJ1-2,CAISESGRDPESYNYGYTF,TGTGCCATCAGTGAGTCGGGGCGGGATCCCGAATCCTATAACTATGGCTACACCTTC
NA,TRBV11-3,NA,TRBJ2-1,CASSLDGRRMGRREQFF,TGTGCCAGCAGCTTAGATGGGAGGAGGATGGGGAGGCGGGAGCAGTTCTTC
TRBD2,TRBV7-9,NA,TRBJ2-1,CASSLLAGEGNEQFF,TGTGCCAGCAGCTTGCTAGCGGGCGAGGGCAATGAGCAGTTCTTC
TRBD1,TRBV6-6,NA,TRBJ2-5,CASSLRGPETQYF,TGTGCCAGCAGTCTCAGGGGGCCCGAGACCCAGTACTTC
TRBD2,TRBV5-4,once,TRBJ2-5,CASSGKTGGETQYF,TGTGCCAGCAGCGGGAAGACGGGAGGAGAGACCCAGTACTTC
TRBD1,TRBV7-9,NA,TRBJ2-5,CASSSTGQGRETQYF,TGTGCCAGCAGCTCTACGGGACAGGGTCGGGAGACCCAGTACTTC
NA,TRBV7-9,NA,TRBJ2-1,CASSVSGLSYNEQFF,TGTGCCAGCAGCGTATCAGGGCTCTCCTACAATGAGCAGTTCTTC
NA,TRBV10-2,once,TRBJ2-7,CASRDSYEQYF,TGCGCCAGCAGAGACAGCTACGAGCAGTACTTC
TRBD2,TRBV27,NA,TRBJ2-7,CASMSSGTYEQYF,TGTGCCAGCATGTCTAGCGGGACCTACGAGCAGTACTTC
NA,TRBV7-9,NA,TRBJ1-4,CASSPHATNEKLFF,TGTGCCAGCAGCCCTCACGCAACTAATGAAAAACTGTTTTTT
TRBD1,TRBV5-1,NA,TRBJ1-1,CASSPLTGGTEAFF,TGCGCCAGCAGCCCGTTGACAGGGGGCACTGAAGCTTTCTTT
NA,TRBV12-5,NA,TRBJ2-7,CASGSPTSLAYEQYF,TGTGCTAGTGGTTCGCCGACTTCCCTGGCCTACGAGCAGTACTTC
NA,TRBV5-6,NA,TRBJ1-2,CASSLVPGNYGYTF,TGTGCCAGCAGCTTGGTGCCAGGGAATTATGGCTACACCTTC
NA,TRBV27,NA,TRBJ2-7,CASSLWGQDPSYEQYF,TGTGCCAGCAGTTTATGGGGGCAGGACCCCTCCTACGAGCAGTACTTC
NA,TRBV6-6,NA,TRBJ1-1,CASSYGVGRGNTEAFF,TGTGCCAGCAGTTACGGGGTAGGCAGGGGAAACACTGAAGCTTTCTTT
NA,TRBV10-3,NA,TRBJ2-3,CASNAGPDTQYF,TGTGCCAGCAACGCAGGCCCAGATACGCAGTATTTT
NA,TRBV7-8,NA,TRBJ2-2,CASSLANNPGPGELFF,TGTGCCAGCAGCTTAGCCAACAACCCTGGTCCCGGGGAGCTGTTTTTT
NA,TRBV5-1,NA,TRBJ2-7,CASSMGSYEQYF,TGCGCCAGCAGCATGGGGAGCTACGAGCAGTACTTC
TRBD1,TRBV5-1,NA,TRBJ2-7,CASSSPGTEAYEQYF,TGCGCCAGCAGCTCCCCCGGGACAGAAGCCTACGAGCAGTACTTC
NA,TRBV9,NA,TRBJ2-5,CASSGTGLPRETQYF,TGTGCCAGCAGCGGGACTGGTCTACCCAGAGAGACCCAGTACTTC
TRBD1,TRBV4-1,NA,TRBJ1-5,CASSQFGQGPNQPQHF,TGCGCCAGCAGCCAGTTCGGACAGGGGCCTAATCAGCCCCAGCATTTT
TRBD1,TRBV7-9,NA,TRBJ1-2,CASSLTLGQSDYGYTF,TGTGCCAGCAGTTTAACGCTGGGACAGTCCGACTATGGCTACACCTTC
NA,TRBV15,NA,TRBJ2-5,CATSRDIRDGETQYF,TGTGCCACCAGCAGAGATATCAGGGACGGAGAGACCCAGTACTTC
NA,TRBV2,NA,TRBJ2-1,CASSEFPPGGILYNEQFF,TGTGCCAGCAGTGAATTTCCCCCAGGGGGGATTTTATACAATGAGCAGTTCTTC
NA,TRBV7-6,once,TRBJ1-4,CASSSLEAGRTNEKLFF,TGTGCCAGCAGCTCCTTAGAAGCGGGGCGCACTAATGAAAAACTGTTTTTT
NA,TRBV29-1,NA,TRBJ1-2,CSVPGPQGGYTF,TGCAGCGTCCCCGGGCCCCAGGGTGGCTACACCTTC
NA,TRBV4-1,NA,TRBJ2-1,CASSQGYNEQFF,TGCGCCAGCAGCCAAGGATACAATGAGCAGTTCTTC
TRBD2,TRBV5-1,NA,TRBJ2-7,CASSLSGRDSYEQYF,TGCGCCAGCAGCTTGAGTGGGAGGGACTCCTACGAGCAGTACTTC
NA,TRBV27,once,TRBJ2-2,CASSLGPNTGELFF,TGTGCCAGCAGTTTAGGGCCGAACACCGGGGAGCTGTTTTTT
TRBD2,TRBV28,NA,TRBJ2-1,CASSLGLAGGSSYNEQFF,TGTGCCAGCAGTTTAGGGTTAGCGGGAGGGAGCTCCTACAATGAGCAGTTCTTC
NA,TRBV6-6,NA,TRBJ1-1,CASMGNLNTEAFF,TGTGCCAGCATGGGTAATCTGAACACTGAAGCTTTCTTT